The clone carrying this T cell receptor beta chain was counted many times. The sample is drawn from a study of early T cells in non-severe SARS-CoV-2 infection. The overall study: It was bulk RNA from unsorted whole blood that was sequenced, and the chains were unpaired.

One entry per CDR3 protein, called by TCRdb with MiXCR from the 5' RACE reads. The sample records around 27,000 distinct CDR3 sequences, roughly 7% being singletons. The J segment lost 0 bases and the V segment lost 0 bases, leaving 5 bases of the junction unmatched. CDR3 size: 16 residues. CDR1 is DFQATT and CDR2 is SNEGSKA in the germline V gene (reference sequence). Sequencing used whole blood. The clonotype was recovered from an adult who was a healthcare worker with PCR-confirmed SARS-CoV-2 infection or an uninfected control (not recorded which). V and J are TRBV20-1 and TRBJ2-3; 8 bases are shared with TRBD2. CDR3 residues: CSARDLLAGSTDTQYF. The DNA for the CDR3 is TGCAGTGCTAGAGATCTCTTAGCGGGAAGCACAGATACGCAGTATTTT.